The clone carrying this T cell receptor (beta chain) was found a few times. Its target is unknown. These data belong to a study of T cells after yellow fever vaccination. Study-level points and caveats: A small share of clonotypes appeared in both CD4 and CD8 compartments. Post-booster repertoires contained most primary-vaccination clones again (roughly 97% CD4, around 88% CD8). Though it reached lower strength, the secondary response hit its peak faster, day 5 versus 15.

As TCR cDNA was made by 5'RACE template switching, a universal primer site and UMIs were added. TCRdb re-called the 5' RACE reads through MiXCR, storing one row per CDR3 protein. The sample contains about 500,000 distinct CDR3 sequences, 17% of which appear only once. CDR1 and CDR2 (germline): MGHRA, YSYEKL. The V end was cut by 3 bases, the J end by 1 base, with 17 bases between. There are 17 residues in the CDR3. This material consisted of PBMCs, taken around 5 days after the first yellow fever vaccination. The chain is built from TRBV4-1 and TRBJ2-3; no clear D. This clonotype was obtained from a man aged 18 to 30 who received the YFV17D yellow fever vaccine. DNA of the CDR3: TGCGCCAGCAGCCACTCAAGTCGACTGGCGGGCACAGATACGCAGTATTTT. It yields the protein CASSHSSRLAGTDTQYF.